There are many counts of the clone carrying this TCR beta chain. Antigen: not known. Germline V gives CDR1 SGHTA, CDR2 FQGNSA. There are 14 residues in the CDR3. Trimming removed 2 bases from V and 7 bases from J; junction bases left unmatched: 3. The data stem from a study of T cell repertoires in cytomegalovirus infection. In the study overall: From public TCR beta signatures came an indication of both CMV infection and matching HLA type.

TCRdb passed the reads through MiXCR, listing each CDR3 protein once. The repertoire holds some 920,000 distinct CDR3 sequences, with less than 40% as singletons. The rearrangement links TRBV7-2 to TRBJ1-5, with 9 bases identical to TRBD1. This TCR derives from a human donor in good health (CMV status not recorded). Some clones in this sample may be carry-over from other donors' samples. Material: cultured CD8+ T cells from PBMCs, obtained from culture after CMV antigen stimulation. CDR3 sequence reads: CASSLNRGHQPQHF. The CDR3 DNA is TGTGCCAGCAGCTTAAACAGGGGGCACCAGCCCCAGCATTTT.